This is a list of T cell receptor beta chains from one sample in a study of blood T cell repertoires in COVID-19. TCRdb's copy holds only in-frame clones and misses some; the assay was immunoSEQ multiplex PCR. The data contain around 230,000 clones, 84% of them singletons. The source material was peripheral blood. These receptors originate from a man between 40 and 49 years old who had recovered from COVID-19. Each CDR3 is given with its conserved first and last residue.

v_gene: TRBV21-1
j_gene: TRBJ2-6
CDR3aa: CASSSRDREGANVLTF

v_gene: TRBV2
j_gene: TRBJ1-2
CDR3aa: CASRGGGGRGLLDGYTF

v_gene: TRBV7-9
j_gene: TRBJ2-5
CDR3aa: CASSLVSPSLQETQYF

v_gene: TRBV24-1
j_gene: TRBJ2-1
CDR3aa: CATSDLRGSSYNEQFF

v_gene: TRBV4-3
j_gene: TRBJ1-6
CDR3aa: CASSRLTGTESGPLHF

v_gene: TRBV19
j_gene: TRBJ1-5
CDR3aa: CASMNQGARIQPQHF

v_gene: TRBV7-9
j_gene: TRBJ1-3
CDR3aa: CASSPDRVAGNTIYF

v_gene: TRBV30
j_gene: TRBJ1-5
CDR3aa: CAWGGENSNQPQHF

v_gene: TRBV10-3
j_gene: TRBJ2-2
CDR3aa: CAIRLNTGSAGELFF

v_gene: TRBV4-3
j_gene: TRBJ1-2
CDR3aa: CASSQDLGGYGYTF

v_gene: TRBV18
j_gene: TRBJ1-1
CDR3aa: CASSPTNGGYGTEAFF

v_gene: TRBV18
j_gene: TRBJ1-2
CDR3aa: CASSRDRGDYGYTF

v_gene: TRBV3-1/TRBV3-2
j_gene: TRBJ2-7
CDR3aa: CASSRDGETGLGYEQYF

v_gene: TRBV5-4
j_gene: TRBJ1-2
CDR3aa: CASSLNAEAGGGYTF

v_gene: TRBV6-2/TRBV6-3
j_gene: TRBJ1-6
CDR3aa: CASSYAHTAGNSPLHF

v_gene: TRBV9
j_gene: TRBJ2-3
CDR3aa: CASSVAGGVSTDTQYF

v_gene: TRBV7-9
j_gene: TRBJ1-1
CDR3aa: CASSLFGGNTEAFF

v_gene: TRBV12-3/TRBV12-4
j_gene: TRBJ2-5
CDR3aa: CASSSFGETQYF

v_gene: TRBV6-5
j_gene: TRBJ1-4
CDR3aa: CASSSGDLVEKLFF

v_gene: TRBV6-5
j_gene: TRBJ2-7
CDR3aa: CASSYSGTGIGEQYF

v_gene: TRBV6-5
j_gene: TRBJ2-7
CDR3aa: CASRVGQALSYEQYF

v_gene: TRBV11-3
j_gene: TRBJ2-7
CDR3aa: CASSLGGALEQYF

v_gene: TRBV11-3
j_gene: TRBJ2-5
CDR3aa: CASSLVGGGETQYF

v_gene: TRBV7-2
j_gene: TRBJ2-5
CDR3aa: CASSVRRDQETQYF

v_gene: TRBV6-2/TRBV6-3
j_gene: TRBJ2-1
CDR3aa: CASSDVGFSSYNEQFF

v_gene: TRBV30
j_gene: TRBJ1-1
CDR3aa: CAWGRTGYAEAFF

v_gene: TRBV10-3
j_gene: TRBJ2-7
CDR3aa: CAISESKVGGEQYF

v_gene: TRBV9
j_gene: TRBJ2-5
CDR3aa: CASSVATRGETQYF

v_gene: TRBV5-4
j_gene: TRBJ2-5
CDR3aa: CASSHTRLGGTQYF

v_gene: TRBV12-2
j_gene: TRBJ2-5
CDR3aa: CASRLGGLQETQYF

v_gene: TRBV27
j_gene: TRBJ1-2
CDR3aa: CASSPSIFGDGGYTF

v_gene: TRBV5-5
j_gene: TRBJ2-7
CDR3aa: CASSLASHRGAEQYF

v_gene: TRBV19
j_gene: TRBJ2-7
CDR3aa: CAPKTRLAGALSYEQYF

v_gene: TRBV18
j_gene: TRBJ2-3
CDR3aa: CASSPPTSGGTDTQYF

v_gene: TRBV5-1
j_gene: TRBJ1-1
CDR3aa: CASSLRPTGERTEAFF

v_gene: TRBV5-4
j_gene: TRBJ2-1
CDR3aa: CASSQREIEQFF

v_gene: TRBV27
j_gene: TRBJ1-2
CDR3aa: CASSPRTSGGYTF

v_gene: TRBV5-5
j_gene: TRBJ1-4
CDR3aa: CASSPPPGGEKLFF

v_gene: TRBV6-5
j_gene: TRBJ2-7
CDR3aa: CASRRDRGPYEQYF

v_gene: TRBV10-1
j_gene: TRBJ2-1
CDR3aa: CASSEGQGVYNEQFF

v_gene: TRBV7-9
j_gene: TRBJ2-7
CDR3aa: CASSLGGQVGEQYF

v_gene: TRBV12-3/TRBV12-4
j_gene: TRBJ2-5
CDR3aa: CASSFARLETQYF